This T cell receptor (beta chain) came from a study of molecular identifiers for immune sequencing clone quantification (dated by TCRdb to 2017 to 2018). Study-wide context: In a replicate experiment, RNA from around 20,000 or 100,000 naive CD8 T cells was split into five aliquots, four of which were sequenced. CD8 T cells were used in a methods study to benchmark molecular-identifier clustering-based TCR repertoire sequencing (MIDCIRS) and TCR RNA copy counting.

Naive CD8 T cell libraries were made from 20,000 to 1,000,000 sorted cells using 10%, 30% or 50% of purified RNA. On a BD FACSAria II, naive CD8 T cells were FACS-sorted as CD8+CD4-CCR7+CD45RA+ and collected into RLT Plus buffer. To test detection sensitivity, Jurkat RNA equal to ten TCR copies was added to samples of about 17,000-1,100,000 naive CD8 T cells. CD8 T cells were enriched using RosetteSep CD8+ T Cell Enrichment Cocktail and Ficoll-Paque, and the enriched cells then underwent ACK red cell lysis. This clonotype was recorded many times. Its antigen is still unknown. Per-base qualities were not stored, and no clone one base away is much larger. The library relied on PCR. Instrument used: Illumina HiSeq 4000. Bulk TCR libraries were generated as previously described, with the TCR primers listed in Table S5 used. Purification of total RNA was performed with the Qiagen AllPrep DNA/RNA kit. Before any analysis, reads coming from multiple sequencing runs of the same library were combined into one pool. On the study's bioinformatics: Reads were retained only if the reads had an exact TCR constant sequence, and the retained reads were trimmed to 150 nt and grouped according to their 12-nt molecular barcodes. Reads inside each barcode group were sub-clustered using a 15% Levenshtein threshold, and a quality-weighted consensus sequence was constructed for each RNA molecule. Non-functional sequences were removed, as were lower-count sequences one edit away from another. On the basis of fitting two negative binomial distributions, barcode sub-clusters with fewer than 20% of the maximum read count were discarded. TCRdb itself trimmed the public reads at Q25 with fastp, ran MiXCR and retained productive beta chains. Each record represents a unique CDR3 protein, reported with the most common genes and DNA among its rows. TCRdb's processing, not the authors', yielded these V and J calls. The sample contains tens of thousands of distinct CDR3 sequences, roughly 23% of them found a single time. Approximately 1.1% of the sample comes from the top ten.

On the study overall, not on this receptor specifically: Identical TCR molecules sharing a barcode could cause highly expanded clone sizes to be underestimated. In CMV-specific effector cells, clones with more than 20 RNA copies contained over 99% of molecules, whereas in naive cells such clones contained under 1% of molecules. Modeling gave about three recovered TCR RNA copies per cell versus around 10 by digital PCR, implying about 30% capture efficiency. The naive libraries included spiked-in Jurkat TCR RNA (roughly 9 copies' worth), and this RNA is not part of the donor repertoire. Spiked-in Jurkat TCR RNA equivalent to a single cell was reported to be detectable even among approximately 1.1 million naive CD8 T cells. When barcode sub-clustering was not used, chimeric consensus sequences inflated TCR diversity, with chimeras reaching as high as 47%.

Via the germline V gene, CDR1 is MDHEN and CDR2 SYDVKM. Measured from the cysteine to the phenylalanine, the CDR3 is 14 residues long. The CDR3 DNA has 42 bases and is translated from base 1. Relative to germline, V is 3 bases shorter and J is 0 bases shorter, with 9 bases between their ends. The specimen sequenced was naive CD8+ T cells from blood, with Jurkat cell RNA spiked in. Reading the label with the study, this specimen's cell subset or site is: FACS-sorted CD8+CD4-CCR7+CD45RA+ naive T cells. This TCR was recovered from a human donor in good health. Some libraries in this study had Jurkat cell RNA spiked in. The chain is assembled from TRBV28 and TRBJ2-7; the D gene is not confidently resolved. The sequence in DNA is TGTGCCAGCAGTTTGATGGGCAGCTCCTACGAGCAGTACTTC. Protein translation: CASSLMGSSYEQYF.